Given below is one T cell receptor beta chain in context. This specimen belongs to a study of T cell responses to AZD1222 COVID-19 vaccine. Method: immunoSEQ multiplex PCR; TCRdb's copy keeps in-frame clones and lacks some. The sample includes 85,000 to 120,000 clones, roughly 90% of them seen just once. V dropped 4 bases and J dropped 6; count of bases not matched to a gene: 3. Germline CDR1 and CDR2: SGHAT and FQNNGV. CDR3 length equals 12 residues. The chain joins TRBV11-2 to TRBJ2-7; 7 nucleotides line up with TRBD2. This TCR derives from an adult in good health. Here the sequenced sample was peripheral blood, taken on day 0 of AZD1222 vaccination. CDR3 in DNA: TGTGCCAGCAGCTCCCCGGGGGGCGAGCAGTACTTC. As protein: CASSSPGGEQYF.